The table lists the clone carrying this TCR beta chain with a count of one. Its antigen is not identified. This sample is drawn from a study of OX40 agonist ivuxolimab in advanced cancers. Study context: Every 2 weeks, patients got intravenous ivuxolimab at one of six dose levels (0.01-10 mg/kg). Whole-study results and caveats: Clonal expansion was seen in CD4+ and CD8+ blood T cells by week 6 at 0.1 to 3.0 mg/kg. Those patients achieving a partial response at 0.1-3.0 mg/kg showed among the lowest clonal expansion.

Repertoires were generated with immunoSEQ multiplex PCR, while TCRdb's copy carries only in-frame clones and drops some. The sample includes roughly 70,000 clones, over 80% of them seen just once. From germline, CDR1 is SGHDN and CDR2 FVKESK. The CDR3 is made up of 15 amino acids. The V gene lost 0 bases and the J gene lost 8 bases, with 16 bases spanning the gap. This specimen was CD4+ or CD8+ T cells sorted from blood, taken in a trial of the OX40 agonist ivuxolimab. The receptor was derived from an adult with an advanced solid tumor such as melanoma, head and neck, liver or kidney cancer. V gene TRBV14 combines with J gene TRBJ1-2, with D uncertain. The CDR3 nucleotides read TGTGCCAGCAGCCAAGACGCCAGGAGTCTTGCCGGCTACACCTTC. Its protein product is CASSQDARSLAGYTF.